This T cell receptor (beta chain) emerged from a study of graft-versus-host responses after intestinal transplantation. About the research overall: The whole recipient group had anti-thymocyte globulin induction followed by tacrolimus and steroids for roughly 3 years.

Study results and limitations: High graft-versus-host to host-versus-graft T cell clonal ratios marked allografts of patients with graft-donor macrochimerism.

V lost 2 bases and J lost 1, with 5 bases in between. Germline V gene data show CDR1 as MNHEY and CDR2 as SVGAGI. CDR3 length: 13 residues. Clones were sequenced by immunoSEQ multiplex PCR, and TCRdb holds only the in-frame ones, with some missing. The sample records tens of thousands of clones, 85% to 95% being singletons. Turning to this clone: What it recognizes is unknown.

The genes are TRBV6-5 and TRBJ1-1, with D hard to call. This TCR was recovered from a human donor who was the organ donor for an intestinal transplant. This sample comprised unstimulated CD8+ T cells sorted from spleen or lymph node cells, obtained before transplant. The chain's CDR3 is CASSYPTNTEAFF. In DNA, the CDR3 is TGTGCCAGCAGTTACCCCACGAACACTGAAGCTTTCTTT.